Only a few counts were recorded for the clone carrying this TCR beta chain. This CDR3 is built from 18 residues. Deletions cut 5 bases from V and 4 bases from J, with 25 bases between. Germline lookup yields CDR1 LNHDA and CDR2 SQIVND (reference sequence). This record belongs to a study of T cells in Graves' hyperthyroidism and ophthalmopathy. TCR beta CDR3 regions were amplified from RNA transcripts. HTBI primers were used for first-round RT-PCR of the TCR CDR3. TCRdb used MiXCR to reprocess the multiplex PCR reads, holding one entry per CDR3 protein. The table has under 350,000 distinct CDR3 sequences, 15% to 20% seen once.

The sample was blood. The chain recombines TRBV19 with TRBJ2-3, with D perhaps TRBD2 (6 bases). The sequence was obtained from a woman aged 45-60 years with Graves' hyperthyroidism. The CDR3 DNA follows: TGTGCCAGTAGTCCTCCTTACAGTTCGACTAGATTCTCAGATACGCAGTATTTT. The encoded protein is CASSPPYSSTRFSDTQYF.